This TCR beta chain was captured by sequencing in a study of technical replicates of blood from a few donors. Trimming cost V 0 bases and J 4 bases, with 4 bases left between them. The CDR3 extends over 12 amino acids. Germline V gives CDR1 LNHNV, CDR2 YYDKDF (reference sequence). Using immunoSEQ multiplex PCR, the repertoire was profiled, and TCRdb retains in-frame clones only, with some absent. The table lists fewer than 100,000 clones, approximately 94% of them singletons. The V and J genes are TRBV15 and TRBJ2-7; D uncertain. The receptor comes from a human donor in good health. Material for sequencing was T cells isolated from PBMCs. CDR3 protein: CATSRDRYEQYF. CDR3 DNA sequence: TGTGCCACCAGCAGAGATCGGTACGAGCAGTACTTC.